This T cell receptor beta chain originates from a study of cytomegalovirus exposure and HLA in healthy donors. In its sample, this clone was seen a few times. PCR primers comprised 60 Vbeta and 13 Jbeta primers. Repertoires were generated with immunoSEQ multiplex PCR, while TCRdb's copy carries only in-frame clones and drops some. Found here are some 140,000 clones, about 76% of them singletons; the top ten hold 2.5% to 3.5%. The germline V gene encodes CDR1 GTSNPN and CDR2 SVGIG (reference sequence). Trimming removed 2 bases from V and 8 bases from J; junction bases left unmatched: 1. The CDR3 spans 12 residues.

Sequences were obtained from PBMCs. The origin of this receptor is a female donor in good health and CMV-seronegative. V and J are TRBV30 and TRBJ1-4; 8 nucleotides align to TRBD1. For the CDR3, the DNA is TGTGCCTGGAGTCAGGGGGCGGAAAAACTGTTTTTT. Amino acids: CAWSQGAEKLFF.